Listed below are T cell receptor beta chains from one sample, sequenced in a study of beta chain features in type 1 diabetes. Libraries were prepared by immunoSEQ multiplex PCR; TCRdb keeps only in-frame clonotypes and omits some of them. The repertoire holds around 250,000 clones, with roughly 22% as singletons. The source material was naive CD4+ T cells from blood. The receptors derive from a woman in her thirties or forties with type 1 diabetes. CDR3s include the opening cysteine and the closing phenylalanine or tryptophan. The D gene is left open where the match is weak. A clone size is listed for some rows: how often the clone was seen (once, few, many), or a class if it is expanded.

>NA|TRBJ2-7|TRBD1|TRBV14
TGTGCCAGCAGCCAAGACCAGGACAGGTTCTACGAGCAGTACTTC
CASSQDQDRFYEQYF
>few|TRBJ1-1|NA|TRBV30
TGTGCCTGTGGCGAGGAGACTGAAGCTTTCTTT
CACGEETEAFF
>NA|TRBJ2-3|TRBD1|TRBV18
TGTGCCAGCTCTCCTCGAAATACCGGACAGGGTGGCAATACGCAGTATTTT
CASSPRNTGQGGNTQYF
>once|TRBJ1-2|TRBD1|TRBV7-3
TGTGCCAGCAGCCAACAGGGGGATGGCTATGGCTACACCTTC
CASSQQGDGYGYTF
>few|TRBJ2-3|NA|TRBV4-3
TGCGCCAGCAGCCCGACAGTCACAGATACGCAGTATTTT
CASSPTVTDTQYF
>NA|TRBJ1-1|NA|TRBV9
TGTGCCAGCAGCGTATCCCAGGGTACTGAAGCTTTCTTT
CASSVSQGTEAFF
>few|TRBJ1-1|NA|TRBV4-1
TGCGCCAGCAGCCAAGACAGGGTCATGAACACTGAAGCTTTCTTT
CASSQDRVMNTEAFF
>NA|TRBJ1-2|TRBD1|TRBV18
TGTGCCAGCTCACAAGAGGACAGGGAGCATGGCTACACCTTC
CASSQEDREHGYTF
>few|TRBJ2-7|NA|TRBV29-1
TGCAGCGTGTCTGTGCGCTACGAGCAGTACTTC
CSVSVRYEQYF
>few|TRBJ2-1|TRBD2|TRBV9
TGTGCCAGCAGCGTAACTCTAGCGGCCCCCTCGAGTGAGCAGTTCTTC
CASSVTLAAPSSEQFF
>NA|TRBJ1-1|NA|TRBV30
TGTGCCTGGAGTGTAACGGGGGGGAACACTGAAGCTTTCTTT
CAWSVTGGNTEAFF
>few|TRBJ2-5|NA|TRBV30
TGTGCCTGGAACAGGCAGGGAACCCTGGAGACCCAGTACTTC
CAWNRQGTLETQYF
>NA|TRBJ2-7|TRBD2|TRBV28
TGTGCCAGCAGTCCGAGACTAGCGGGACCCTACGAGCAGTACTTC
CASSPRLAGPYEQYF
>NA|TRBJ1-4|NA|TRBV7-9
TGTGCCAGCAGCCCCCTCTGGGGCCCTGAAAAACTGTTTTTT
CASSPLWGPEKLFF
>NA|TRBJ2-7|NA|TRBV5-1
TGCGCCAGCACCAGGGACAACTACGAGCAGTACTTC
CASTRDNYEQYF
>few|TRBJ1-5|NA|TRBV7-2
TGTGCCAGCAGCTTAGGACCGGGACAGCCCCAGCATTTT
CASSLGPGQPQHF
>NA|TRBJ1-6|NA|TRBV25-1
TGTGCCAGCAGTGAATATAATAATTCACCCCTCCACTTT
CASSEYNNSPLHF